A selection of T cell receptor beta chains follows, all from one sample in a study of blood T cells in healthy people across ages. TCRdb processed the 5' RACE reads anew with MiXCR; each CDR3 protein has one entry. Of over a million distinct CDR3 sequences listed, around 55% are singletons. Sequenced input: blood. Source of these receptors: a man in his late teens or twenties in good health. The CDR3 runs from the conserved cysteine through the conserved F or W. A D gene is named only where the DNA matches it firmly. Clone size is not always given. Where it is, it says once, few, many or a class for expanded clones.

few	TRBV6-5	.	TRBJ2-7	CASSYYGTYEQYF	TGTGCCAGCAGTTACTACGGGACGTACGAGCAGTACTTC
.	TRBV20-1	.	TRBJ2-2	CSANRDPSGELFF	TGCAGTGCTAACCGGGACCCCAGCGGGGAGCTGTTTTTT
.	TRBV12-3/TRBV12-4	.	TRBJ1-2	CASSWDENGYTF	TGTGCCAGCAGCTGGGACGAGAATGGCTACACCTTC
.	TRBV5-1	.	TRBJ1-2	CASSLGPIYGYTF	TGCGCCAGCAGCTTGGGGCCGATCTATGGCTACACCTTC
.	TRBV7-2	TRBD2	TRBJ2-3	CASSLSSGGVDTQYF	TGTGCCAGCAGCTTAAGTAGCGGGGGTGTAGATACGCAGTATTTT
.	TRBV24-1	.	TRBJ2-3	CATSDRGRSTDTQYF	TGTGCCACCAGTGATCGTGGACGGAGCACAGATACGCAGTATTTT
.	TRBV29-1	.	TRBJ1-1	CSVEGRAANTEAFF	TGCAGCGTTGAGGGCAGGGCGGCGAACACTGAAGCTTTCTTT
.	TRBV12-3/TRBV12-4	.	TRBJ2-7	CASSFSTGPSLTESYEQYF	TGTGCCAGCAGTTTTTCTACCGGTCCCAGCCTAACCGAATCCTACGAGCAGTACTTC
.	TRBV20-1	.	TRBJ2-7	CSARDGSSGSFYEQYF	TGCAGTGCTAGAGATGGGTCGAGCGGTAGCTTCTACGAGCAGTACTTC
.	TRBV18	TRBD1	TRBJ2-7	CASSGSQGEGNEQYF	TGTGCCAGCTCAGGCTCACAGGGGGAAGGGAACGAGCAGTACTTC
.	TRBV12-3/TRBV12-4	.	TRBJ1-1	CASSIPTSPGAFF	TGTGCCAGCAGCATTCCGACAAGTCCAGGGGCTTTCTTT
.	TRBV15	TRBD1	TRBJ2-4	CATSGRTGRDQNIQYF	TGTGCCACCAGCGGCCGGACAGGGCGGGACCAAAACATTCAGTACTTC
few	TRBV4-1	.	TRBJ2-1	CASSQWQGNEQFF	TGCGCCAGCAGCCAATGGCAGGGGAATGAGCAGTTCTTC
once	TRBV15	TRBD1	TRBJ2-7	CATSSPSGTAIYEQYF	TGTGCCACCAGCTCCCCATCCGGGACAGCTATCTACGAGCAGTACTTC
.	TRBV7-9	.	TRBJ1-2	CASSRTSGDTFNYGYTF	TGTGCCAGCAGCCGAACGTCCGGGGACACCTTTAACTATGGCTACACCTTC
few	TRBV3-1	.	TRBJ2-7	CASSGQRLGEQYF	TGTGCCAGCAGCGGACAGAGACTAGGCGAGCAGTACTTC
few	TRBV4-2	.	TRBJ2-7	CASSQVRDSAYEQYF	TGTGCCAGCAGCCAAGTTAGGGACTCAGCCTACGAGCAGTACTTC
.	TRBV12-3/TRBV12-4	.	TRBJ1-5	CASSSVPTEYSNQPQHF	TGTGCCAGCAGCAGTGTACCGACAGAGTATAGCAATCAGCCCCAGCATTTT
.	TRBV15	.	TRBJ2-3	CATSSGLAPDTQYF	TGTGCCACCAGCTCCGGCCTAGCTCCAGATACGCAGTATTTT
.	TRBV7-2	TRBD1	TRBJ2-1	CASSLAGTGINYEQFF	TGTGCCAGCAGCTTGGCCGGGACAGGGATAAACTATGAGCAGTTCTTC
few	TRBV6-1	.	TRBJ2-7	CASSTTVVNINYEQYF	TGTGCCAGCAGTACCACCGTAGTAAATATAAACTACGAGCAGTACTTC
.	TRBV5-1	.	TRBJ2-7	CASSDGTINYEQYF	TGCGCCAGCAGCGACGGGACAATTAACTACGAGCAGTACTTC
.	TRBV4-1	TRBD2	TRBJ2-3	CASSQGGPGLRTDTQYF	TGCGCCAGCAGCCAGGGAGGGCCGGGACTACGCACAGATACGCAGTATTTT
.	TRBV29-1	TRBD2	TRBJ2-1	CSVDQLAGGPDNEQFF	TGCAGCGTTGATCAACTAGCGGGAGGGCCGGACAATGAGCAGTTCTTC
once	TRBV7-2	.	TRBJ2-3	CASSLALSSSASTDTQYF	TGTGCCAGCAGCTTAGCGTTGTCTAGCAGTGCTAGCACAGATACGCAGTATTTT
.	TRBV18	.	TRBJ1-1	CASSPAAWGEAFF	TGTGCCAGCTCACCGGCCGCTTGGGGTGAAGCTTTCTTT
once	TRBV6-6	.	TRBJ2-5	CASSGAREPIQETQYF	TGTGCCAGCAGTGGGGCTCGGGAGCCCATCCAAGAGACCCAGTACTTC
.	TRBV29-1	TRBD1	TRBJ2-1	CSVVGGRDRDYNEQFF	TGCAGCGTTGTGGGGGGCCGGGACAGGGACTACAATGAGCAGTTCTTC
.	TRBV5-4	.	TRBJ2-1	CASSLQELKDEQFF	TGTGCCAGCAGCCTACAGGAACTTAAGGATGAGCAGTTCTTC
few	TRBV29-1	.	TRBJ1-1	CSVPGHLMNTEAFF	TGCAGCGTGCCGGGACATCTAATGAACACTGAAGCTTTCTTT
few	TRBV5-1	.	TRBJ2-7	CASSFSGDTYEQYF	TGCGCCAGCAGCTTTTCAGGGGATACCTACGAGCAGTACTTC
.	TRBV7-9	.	TRBJ1-4	CASSSHEGEKLFF	TGTGCCAGCAGCTCCCATGAGGGAGAAAAACTGTTTTTT
.	TRBV7-2	TRBD2	TRBJ2-7	CVSSWATSGAYEQYF	TGTGTCAGCAGCTGGGCAACTAGCGGGGCCTACGAGCAGTACTTC
.	TRBV4-3	.	TRBJ2-5	CASSQETTRETQYF	TGCGCCAGCAGCCAAGAGACTACTCGGGAGACCCAGTACTTC
few	TRBV10-3	.	TRBJ1-5	CAISDGSGSGNQPQHF	TGTGCCATCAGTGACGGGTCAGGGTCGGGCAATCAGCCCCAGCATTTT
.	TRBV5-1	.	TRBJ2-2	CASSLVPSAGELFF	TGCGCCAGCAGCCTTGTGCCTAGCGCCGGGGAGCTGTTTTTT
.	TRBV28	.	TRBJ2-2	CASSPQLSRVLTGELFF	TGTGCCAGCAGTCCCCAACTCTCCAGGGTACTCACCGGGGAGCTGTTTTTT
.	TRBV6-5	TRBD1	TRBJ1-1	CASSLTGGKAAFF	TGTGCCAGCAGTTTAACAGGGGGGAAGGCAGCTTTCTTT
.	TRBV7-2	.	TRBJ2-3	CASSLVSWADTQYF	TGTGCCAGCAGCTTAGTTAGCTGGGCAGATACGCAGTATTTT
.	TRBV5-1	.	TRBJ2-1	CASSPRSGNEQFF	TGCGCCAGCAGTCCAAGAAGCGGGAATGAGCAGTTCTTC
.	TRBV12-3/TRBV12-4	TRBD1	TRBJ2-2	CASSYGTEANTGELFF	TGTGCCAGCAGTTATGGGACAGAGGCGAACACCGGGGAGCTGTTTTTT
.	TRBV12-3/TRBV12-4	.	TRBJ2-3	CASSNSVSADTQYF	TGTGCCAGCAGTAATAGCGTTAGCGCAGATACGCAGTATTTT
.	TRBV20-1	.	TRBJ1-6	CSAETGDEEGSPLHF	TGCAGTGCCGAGACAGGCGATGAAGAGGGTTCACCCCTCCACTTT
.	TRBV6-2/TRBV6-3	TRBD2	TRBJ2-3	CASSYYLASGLYTQYF	TGTGCCAGCAGTTACTATTTGGCTAGCGGGCTCTATACGCAGTATTTT
.	TRBV5-6	TRBD1	TRBJ2-7	CASTLTGLIYEQYF	TGTGCCAGCACCCTGACAGGGCTAATATACGAGCAGTACTTC
few	TRBV20-1	.	TRBJ2-3	CSARMAETSTDTQYF	TGCAGTGCTAGGATGGCAGAGACTAGCACAGATACGCAGTATTTT
.	TRBV29-1	TRBD1	TRBJ1-1	CSVARRRGQGGTEAFF	TGCAGCGTCGCGCGCCGGCGTGGACAGGGTGGTACTGAAGCTTTCTTT
.	TRBV6-6	TRBD1	TRBJ2-1	CASSYYPTGGWSNEQFF	TGTGCCAGCAGTTATTATCCGACAGGGGGGTGGTCGAATGAGCAGTTCTTC